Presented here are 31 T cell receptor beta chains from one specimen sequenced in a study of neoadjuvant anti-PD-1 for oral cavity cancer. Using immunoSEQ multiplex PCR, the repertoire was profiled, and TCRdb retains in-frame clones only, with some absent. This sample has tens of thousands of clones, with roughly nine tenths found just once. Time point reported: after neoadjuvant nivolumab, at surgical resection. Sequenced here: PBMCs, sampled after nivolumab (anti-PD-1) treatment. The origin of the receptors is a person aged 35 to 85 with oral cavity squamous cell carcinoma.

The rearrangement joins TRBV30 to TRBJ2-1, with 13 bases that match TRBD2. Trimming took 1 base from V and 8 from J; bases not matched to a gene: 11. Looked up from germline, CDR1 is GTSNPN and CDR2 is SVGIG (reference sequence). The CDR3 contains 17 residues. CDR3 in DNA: TGTGCCTGGAGTGCATCAAGGACTAGCGGGGGTCGCGATGAGCAGTTCTTC. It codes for CAWSASRTSGGRDEQFF.

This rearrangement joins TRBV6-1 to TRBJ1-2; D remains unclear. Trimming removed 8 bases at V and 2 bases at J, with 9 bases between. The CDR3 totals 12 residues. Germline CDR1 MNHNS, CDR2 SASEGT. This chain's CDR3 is CASSGMNYGYTF. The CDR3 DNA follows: TGTGCCAGCTCGGGGATGAACTATGGCTACACCTTC.

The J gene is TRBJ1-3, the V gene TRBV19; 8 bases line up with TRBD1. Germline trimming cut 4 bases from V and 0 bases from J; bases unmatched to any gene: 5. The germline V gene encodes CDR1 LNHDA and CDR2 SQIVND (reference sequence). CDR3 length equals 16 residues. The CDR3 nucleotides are TGTGCCAGTAGTAAAGGGGACAGGATCTCTGGAAACACCATATATTTT. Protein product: CASSKGDRISGNTIYF.

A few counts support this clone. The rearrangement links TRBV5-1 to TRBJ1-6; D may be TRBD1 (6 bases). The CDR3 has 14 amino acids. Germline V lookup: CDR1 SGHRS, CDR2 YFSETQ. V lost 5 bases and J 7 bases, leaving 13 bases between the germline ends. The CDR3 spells CASRKQGWNSPLHF. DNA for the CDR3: TGCGCCAGCAGAAAACAGGGATGGAATTCACCCCTCCACTTT.

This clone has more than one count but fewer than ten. The CDR3 DNA follows: TGTGCCAGCAGTTTGGGGAAGAACAGGGGGCATGGCTACACCTTC. It encodes CASSLGKNRGHGYTF. The rearrangement uses TRBV28 and TRBJ1-2; 9 positions match TRBD1. CDR1 MDHEN and CDR2 SYDVKM come from the germline V gene. V trimming: 3 bases; J trimming: 6 bases; junction bases outside the gene matches: 8. The CDR3 loop spans 15 amino acids.

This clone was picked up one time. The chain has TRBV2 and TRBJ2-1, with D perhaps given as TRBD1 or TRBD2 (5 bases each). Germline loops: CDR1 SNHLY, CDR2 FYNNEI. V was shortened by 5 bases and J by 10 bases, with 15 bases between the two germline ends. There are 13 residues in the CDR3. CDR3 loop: CASSRDLHTEQFF. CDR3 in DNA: TGTGCCAGCAGTAGGGACCTTCACACGGAGCAGTTCTTC.

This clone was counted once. The CDR3 DNA follows: TGTGCCAGCAGCCCCCTGGGTAGCGGGGGGGCGTACGAGCAGTACTTC. Translation: CASSPLGSGGAYEQYF. The genes are TRBV7-2 and TRBJ2-7; 11 nucleotides align to TRBD2. After removal of 5 bases from V and 4 bases from J, the junction contained 10 bases not matched to a gene. Germline V lookup: CDR1 SGHTA, CDR2 FQGNSA. This CDR3 has 16 amino acids.

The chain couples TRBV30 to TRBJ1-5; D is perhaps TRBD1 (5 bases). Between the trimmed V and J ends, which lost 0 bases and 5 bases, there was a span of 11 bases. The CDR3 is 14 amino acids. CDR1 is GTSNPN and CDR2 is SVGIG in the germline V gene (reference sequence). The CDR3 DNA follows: TGTGCCTGGAGTGTATGGGGGGGAGATCAGCCCCAGCATTTT. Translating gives CAWSVWGGDQPQHF.

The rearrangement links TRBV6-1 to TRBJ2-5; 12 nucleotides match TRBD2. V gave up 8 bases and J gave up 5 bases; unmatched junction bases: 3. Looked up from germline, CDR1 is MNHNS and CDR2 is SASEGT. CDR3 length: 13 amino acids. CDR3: CASWLAGGETQYF. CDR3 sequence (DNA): TGTGCCAGCTGGCTAGCGGGAGGGGAGACCCAGTACTTC.

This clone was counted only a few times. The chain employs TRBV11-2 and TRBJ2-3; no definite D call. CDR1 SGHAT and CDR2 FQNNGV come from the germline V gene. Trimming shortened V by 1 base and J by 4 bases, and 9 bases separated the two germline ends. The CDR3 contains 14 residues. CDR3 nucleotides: TGTGCCAGCAGCTTAGCTTTTCTCGCAGATACGCAGTATTTT. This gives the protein CASSLAFLADTQYF. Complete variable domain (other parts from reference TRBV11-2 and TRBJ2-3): EAGVAQSPRYKIIEKRQSVAFWCNPISGHATLYWYQQILGQGPKLLIQFQNNGVVDDSQLPKDRFSAERLKGVDSTLKIQPAKLEDSAVYLCASSLAFLADTQYFGPGTRLTVL.

CDR3 in amino acids: CASEYSGANVLTF. Here the CDR3 DNA reads TGTGCCAGTGAATACTCTGGGGCCAACGTCCTGACTTTC. The rearrangement links TRBV28 to TRBJ2-6; D is ambiguous. The germline gives CDR1 MDHEN, CDR2 SYDVKM. Trimming shortened V by 9 bases and J by 0 bases, and 6 bases separated the two germline ends. This CDR3 has 13 amino acids. Full variable domain (outside the CDR3, taken from reference TRBV28 and TRBJ2-6): DVKVTQSSRYLVKRTGEKVFLECVQDMDHENMFWYRQDPGLGLRLIYFSYDVKMKEKGDIPEGYSVSREKKERFSLILESASTNQTSMYLCASEYSGANVLTFGAGSRLTVL.

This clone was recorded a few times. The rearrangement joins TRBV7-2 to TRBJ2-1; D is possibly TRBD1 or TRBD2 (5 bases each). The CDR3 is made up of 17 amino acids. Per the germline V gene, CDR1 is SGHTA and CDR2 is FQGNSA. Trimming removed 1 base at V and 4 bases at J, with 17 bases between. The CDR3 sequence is CASSLVLGRGPYNEQFF. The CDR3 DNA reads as TGTGCCAGCAGCTTAGTTTTGGGTCGGGGACCTTACAATGAGCAGTTCTTC.

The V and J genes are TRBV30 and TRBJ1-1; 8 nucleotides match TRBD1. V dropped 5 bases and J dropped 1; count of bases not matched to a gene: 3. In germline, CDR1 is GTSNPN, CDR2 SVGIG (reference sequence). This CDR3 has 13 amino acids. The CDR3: CAWDRGPNTEAFF. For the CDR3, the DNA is TGTGCCTGGGACAGGGGACCGAACACTGAAGCTTTCTTT.

CDR3 DNA sequence: TGTGCCAGCAGCAAAGGACGCCCTGGGGGGGACAACCCTATTTGGGCAACTAATGAAAAACTGTTTTTT. It is translated as CASSKGRPGGDNPIWATNEKLFF. This chain uses TRBV21-1 with TRBJ1-4. TRBV21-1 has pseudogene status. CDR3 length: 23 residues.

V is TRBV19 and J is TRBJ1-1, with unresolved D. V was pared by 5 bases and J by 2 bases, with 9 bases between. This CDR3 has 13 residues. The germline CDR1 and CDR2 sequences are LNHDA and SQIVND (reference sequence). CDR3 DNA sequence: TGTGCCAGTAGTCGTTGGAGAAACACTGAAGCTTTCTTT. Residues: CASSRWRNTEAFF.

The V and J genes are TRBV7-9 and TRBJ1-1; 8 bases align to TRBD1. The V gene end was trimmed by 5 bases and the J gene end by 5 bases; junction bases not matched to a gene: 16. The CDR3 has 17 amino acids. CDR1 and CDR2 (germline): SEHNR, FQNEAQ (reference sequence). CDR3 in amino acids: CASSLGSWTGKGTEAFF. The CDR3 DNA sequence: TGTGCCAGCAGCCTCGGATCATGGACAGGGAAAGGGACTGAAGCTTTCTTT.

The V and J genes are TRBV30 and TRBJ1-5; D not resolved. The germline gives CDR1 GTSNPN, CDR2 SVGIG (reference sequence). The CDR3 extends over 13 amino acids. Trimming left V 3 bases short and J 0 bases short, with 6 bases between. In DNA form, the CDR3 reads TGTGCCTGGAGCCGAAATAGCAATCAGCCCCAGCATTTT. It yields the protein CAWSRNSNQPQHF.

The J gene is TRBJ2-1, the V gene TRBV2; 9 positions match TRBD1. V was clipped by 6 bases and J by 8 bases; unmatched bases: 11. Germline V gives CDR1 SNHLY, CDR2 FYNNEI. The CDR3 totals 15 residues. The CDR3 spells CASRTPGQGEDEQFF. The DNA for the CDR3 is TGTGCCAGCAGAACTCCGGGACAGGGCGAGGATGAGCAGTTCTTC.

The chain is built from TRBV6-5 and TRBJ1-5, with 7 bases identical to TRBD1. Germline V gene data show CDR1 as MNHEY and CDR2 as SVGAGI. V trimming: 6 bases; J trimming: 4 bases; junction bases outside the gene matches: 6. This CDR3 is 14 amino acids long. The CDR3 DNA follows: TGTGCCAGCAGACTGACAGGGTCAAATCAGCCCCAGCATTTT. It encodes CASRLTGSNQPQHF.

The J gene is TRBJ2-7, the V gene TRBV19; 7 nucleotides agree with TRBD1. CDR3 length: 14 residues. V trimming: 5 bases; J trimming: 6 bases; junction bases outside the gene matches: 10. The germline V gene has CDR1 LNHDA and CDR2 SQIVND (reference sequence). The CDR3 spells CASSAQGLRVEQYF. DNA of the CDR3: TGTGCCAGTAGTGCACAGGGGTTAAGGGTCGAGCAGTACTTC.

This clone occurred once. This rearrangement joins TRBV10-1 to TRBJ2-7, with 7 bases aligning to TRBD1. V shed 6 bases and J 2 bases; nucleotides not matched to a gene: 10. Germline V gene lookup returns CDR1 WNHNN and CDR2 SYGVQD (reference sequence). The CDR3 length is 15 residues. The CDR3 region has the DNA TGCGCCAGCAGCCCCGCCGGGACAGACCCCTACGAGCAGTACTTC. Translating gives CASSPAGTDPYEQYF.

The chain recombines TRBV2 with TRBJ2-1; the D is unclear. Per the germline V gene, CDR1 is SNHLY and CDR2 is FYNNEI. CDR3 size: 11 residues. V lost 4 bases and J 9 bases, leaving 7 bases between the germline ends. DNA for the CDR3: TGTGCCAGCAGTGGGGGATCTGAGCAGTTCTTC. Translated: CASSGGSEQFF.

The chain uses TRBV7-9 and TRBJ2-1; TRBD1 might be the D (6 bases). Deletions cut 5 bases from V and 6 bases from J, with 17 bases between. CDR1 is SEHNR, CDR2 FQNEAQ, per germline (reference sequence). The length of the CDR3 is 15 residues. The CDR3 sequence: CASSQNMEDSNEQFF. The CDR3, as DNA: TGTGCCAGCAGCCAAAATATGGAGGACAGCAATGAGCAGTTCTTC.

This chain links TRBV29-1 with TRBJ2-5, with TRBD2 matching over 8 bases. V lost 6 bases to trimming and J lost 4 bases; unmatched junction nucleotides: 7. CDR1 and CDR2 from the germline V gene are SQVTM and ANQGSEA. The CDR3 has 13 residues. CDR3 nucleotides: TGCAGCGTCGTAGCGGGAAGTAGAGAGACCCAGTACTTC. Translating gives CSVVAGSRETQYF.

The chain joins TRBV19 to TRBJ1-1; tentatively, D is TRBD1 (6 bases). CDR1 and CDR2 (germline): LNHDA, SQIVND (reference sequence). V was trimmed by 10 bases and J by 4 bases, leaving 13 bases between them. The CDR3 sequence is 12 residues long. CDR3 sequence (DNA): TGTGCCACTAGCAGGGGAGGCACTGAAGCTTTCTTT. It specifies CATSRGGTEAFF.

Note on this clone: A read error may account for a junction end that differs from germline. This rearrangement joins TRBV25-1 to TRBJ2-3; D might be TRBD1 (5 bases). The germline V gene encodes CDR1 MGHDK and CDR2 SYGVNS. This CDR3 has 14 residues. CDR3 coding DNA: TGTGCCAGCCGTGACAGAACTAGCACAGATACGCAGTATTTT. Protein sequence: CASRDRTSTDTQYF.

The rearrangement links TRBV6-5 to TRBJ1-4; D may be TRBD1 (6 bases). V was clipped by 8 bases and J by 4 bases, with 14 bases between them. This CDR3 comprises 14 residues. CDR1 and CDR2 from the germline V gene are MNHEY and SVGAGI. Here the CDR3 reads CASGNREGNEKLFF. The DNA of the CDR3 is TGTGCCAGCGGAAACAGGGAGGGTAATGAAAAACTGTTTTTT.

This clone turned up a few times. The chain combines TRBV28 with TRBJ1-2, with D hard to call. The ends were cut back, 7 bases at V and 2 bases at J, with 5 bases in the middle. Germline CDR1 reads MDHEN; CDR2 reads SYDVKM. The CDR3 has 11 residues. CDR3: CASTRNYGYTF. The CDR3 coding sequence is TGTGCCAGCACCCGAAACTATGGCTACACCTTC.

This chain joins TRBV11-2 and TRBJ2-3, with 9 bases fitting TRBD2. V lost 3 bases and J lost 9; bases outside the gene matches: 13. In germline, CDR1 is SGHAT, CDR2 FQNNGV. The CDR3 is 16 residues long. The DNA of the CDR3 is TGTGCCAGCAGCTTTCTGGGCGGGAGGGCCCTGGAAACGCAGTATTTT. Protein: CASSFLGGRALETQYF.

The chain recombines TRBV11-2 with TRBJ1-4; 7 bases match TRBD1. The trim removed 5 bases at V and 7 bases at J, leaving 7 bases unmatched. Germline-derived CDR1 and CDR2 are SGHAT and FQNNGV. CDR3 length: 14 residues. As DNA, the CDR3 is TGTGCCAGCAGCGGAGGGGACAGTCTTGAAAAACTGTTTTTT. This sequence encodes CASSGGDSLEKLFF.

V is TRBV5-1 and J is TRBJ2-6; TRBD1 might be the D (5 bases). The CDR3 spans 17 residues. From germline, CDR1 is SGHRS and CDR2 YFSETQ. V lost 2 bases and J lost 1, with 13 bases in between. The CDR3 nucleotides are TGCGCCAGCAGCTTAGGACACACTATTTCTGGGGCCAACGTCCTGACTTTC. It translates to CASSLGHTISGANVLTF.